Listed below are T cell receptor beta chains from one sample, sequenced in a study of CD8+ T cells in alopecia areata. Assay used: immunoSEQ multiplex PCR; TCRdb lists only in-frame clones, some missing. This sample has more than 110,000 clones, with roughly four fifths found just once. The sequencing used CD8+ T cells sorted from blood, collected at week 4, from a patient treated with tofacitinib. These TCRs come from a human donor with alopecia areata. The CDR3 runs from the conserved cysteine through the conserved F or W. The D gene is left open where the match is weak. Clone size appears in some rows only: once, few, many, or a class for an expanded clone.

cdr3_length	d_call	v_call	j_call	clone_size	cdr3_aa	cdr3_nt
14	-	TRBV7-6	TRBJ1-1	-	CASSLEGPGRVAFF	TGTGCCAGCAGCTTAGAAGGCCCGGGGCGCGTAGCTTTCTTT
13	-	TRBV7-9	TRBJ2-7	-	CASSSGSSYEQYF	TGTGCCAGCAGCTCCGGATCCTCCTACGAGCAGTACTTC
12	-	TRBV4-2	TRBJ1-1	-	CASSQGRTEAFF	TGTGCCAGCAGCCAAGGGCGCACTGAAGCTTTCTTT
15	-	TRBV7-2	TRBJ2-3	few	CASLGPRSNTDTQYF	TGTGCCAGCCTCGGGCCCCGGTCCAACACAGATACGCAGTATTTT
14	-	TRBV19	TRBJ1-2	-	CASSNQAGVDGYTF	TGTGCCAGTAGTAACCAGGCAGGGGTCGATGGCTACACCTTC
13	TRBD1	TRBV29-1	TRBJ1-2	once	CSVDPTGNYGYTF	TGCAGCGTTGACCCGACAGGGAACTATGGCTACACCTTC
15	-	TRBV9	TRBJ2-3	once	CASSVAAGGTDTQYF	TGTGCCAGCAGCGTTGCGGCAGGGGGCACAGATACGCAGTATTTT
16	-	TRBV6-5	TRBJ1-3	-	CASSYSPGSGGNTIYF	TGTGCCAGCAGTTACTCCCCAGGTTCAGGTGGAAACACCATATATTTT
16	TRBD2	TRBV7-8	TRBJ2-3	-	CASSLEAGVTTDTQYF	TGTGCCAGCAGCTTAGAGGCGGGGGTTACCACAGATACGCAGTATTTT
15	-	TRBV9	TRBJ2-1	-	CASSVDSSMGNEQFF	TGTGCCAGCAGCGTAGATTCCTCGATGGGCAATGAGCAGTTCTTC
15	TRBD2	TRBV6-5	TRBJ2-1	-	CASSYYGGAANEQFF	TGTGCCAGCAGTTACTACGGGGGGGCCGCAAATGAGCAGTTCTTC
14	-	TRBV2	TRBJ2-5	few	CASTTDCSQETQYF	TGTGCCAGCACCACAGACTGTTCCCAAGAGACCCAGTACTTC
14	-	TRBV4-1	TRBJ2-7	-	CASSQDSSEERVLF	TGCGCCAGCAGCCAAGACTCTTCGGAGGAGAGGGTACTATTC
16	-	TRBV5-6	TRBJ2-2	-	CASSRGTQRITGELFF	TGTGCCAGCAGTCGAGGGACACAACGGATAACCGGGGAGCTGTTTTTT
14	TRBD2	TRBV27	TRBJ2-5	-	CASRVAGGGETQYF	TGTGCCAGCAGAGTAGCGGGGGGAGGAGAGACCCAGTACTTC
14	-	TRBV5-1	TRBJ2-5	-	CASSLSGAGETQYF	TGCGCCAGCAGCTTGTCGGGGGCCGGAGAGACCCAGTACTTC
15	TRBD1	TRBV13	TRBJ2-7	-	CASSLGGQGSNEQYF	TGTGCCAGCAGCTTAGGGGGACAGGGCTCCAACGAGCAGTACTTC
12	-	TRBV11-2	TRBJ2-1	once	CASSRGAKEQFF	TGTGCCAGCAGCCGAGGGGCTAAGGAGCAGTTCTTC
16	-	TRBV6-5	TRBJ2-3	-	CASSSDRGAPFDTQYF	TGTGCCAGCAGTTCCGACCGGGGGGCGCCTTTTGATACGCAGTATTTT
15	-	TRBV5-4	TRBJ2-1	once	CASSLSGATQNEQFF	TGTGCCAGCAGCTTAAGTGGGGCAACCCAGAATGAGCAGTTCTTC
16	-	TRBV30	TRBJ2-7	few	CAWSTFTGWTTYEQYF	TGTGCCTGGAGCACCTTTACAGGGTGGACGACCTACGAGCAGTACTTC
12	-	TRBV5-4	TRBJ2-7	-	CASSLEDYEQYF	TGTGCCAGCAGCTTGGAGGATTACGAGCAGTACTTC
12	-	TRBV6-7	TRBJ2-3	-	CQSQANTDTQYF	TGTCAGTCACAGGCCAACACAGATACGCAGTATTTT
10	-	TRBV11-2	TRBJ2-3	-	CASSLGSQYF	TGTGCCAGCAGCTTAGGGAGCCAGTATTTT
12	TRBD2	TRBV4-1	TRBJ2-3	-	CASSRSGAEQYF	TGCGCCAGCAGCCGTAGCGGGGCAGAGCAGTATTTT
14	TRBD1	TRBV30	TRBJ1-1	-	CAWSWAGGDTEAFF	TGTGCCTGGAGTTGGGCAGGGGGGGACACTGAAGCTTTCTTT
13	TRBD1	TRBV14	TRBJ2-1	-	CASRRTGEDEQFF	TGTGCCAGCAGAAGGACAGGGGAAGACGAGCAGTTCTTC
13	TRBD1	TRBV14	TRBJ1-1	-	CASSQVQGSEAFF	TGTGCCAGCAGCCAAGTACAGGGGTCTGAAGCTTTCTTT